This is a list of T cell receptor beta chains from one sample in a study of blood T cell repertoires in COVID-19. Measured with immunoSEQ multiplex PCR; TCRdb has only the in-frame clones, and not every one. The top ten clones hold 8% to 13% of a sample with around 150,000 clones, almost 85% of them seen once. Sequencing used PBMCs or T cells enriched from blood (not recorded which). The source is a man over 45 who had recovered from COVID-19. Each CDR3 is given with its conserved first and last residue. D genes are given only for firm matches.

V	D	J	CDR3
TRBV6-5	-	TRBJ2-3	CASSYNLADTQYF
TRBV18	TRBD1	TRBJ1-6	CASSPGQGSPLHF
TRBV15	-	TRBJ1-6	CATSRVLAGANNSPLHF
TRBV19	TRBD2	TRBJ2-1	CASSAAGTSCIF
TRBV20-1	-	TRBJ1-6	CSAKLDSPLHF
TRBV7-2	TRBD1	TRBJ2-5	CASSRTGGETQYF
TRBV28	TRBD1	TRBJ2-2	CASSLQQGTTGELFF
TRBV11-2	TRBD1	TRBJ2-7	CASSSRDRAAYEQYF
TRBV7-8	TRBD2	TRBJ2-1	CASSLGLAGGLYNEQFF
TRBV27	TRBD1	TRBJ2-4	CASSYNRGHIQYF
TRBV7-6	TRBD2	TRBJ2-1	CASSPTLAGGRNEQFF
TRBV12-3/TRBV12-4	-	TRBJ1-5	CASARGGLAQHF
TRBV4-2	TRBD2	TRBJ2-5	CASSQPSGGAKETQYF
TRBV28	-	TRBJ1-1	CASFVNTEAFF
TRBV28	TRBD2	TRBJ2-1	CASSLSGADYNEQFF
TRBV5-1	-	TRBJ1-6	CASRTGRGDNSPLHF
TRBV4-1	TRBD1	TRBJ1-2	CASSQGDRGQLNYTF
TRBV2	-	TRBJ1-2	CASSKEAGGGYTF
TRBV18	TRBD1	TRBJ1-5	CASSYTSTGNSNQPQHF
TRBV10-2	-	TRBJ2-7	CASTDTYEQYF
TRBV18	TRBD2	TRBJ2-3	CASSPPSLAGSHTQYF
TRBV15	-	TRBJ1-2	CATSRGVGGNYGYTF
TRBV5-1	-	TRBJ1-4	CASSLVGSNEKLFF
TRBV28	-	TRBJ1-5	CASSLQGTNQPQHF
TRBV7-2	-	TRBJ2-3	CASSLAGGPADTQYF
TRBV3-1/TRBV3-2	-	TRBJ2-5	CASSLRTDQETQYF
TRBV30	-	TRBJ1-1	CAWSARRNTEAFF
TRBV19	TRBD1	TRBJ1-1	CASSRDRGNTEAFF
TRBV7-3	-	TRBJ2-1	CASSLSRGLEFF
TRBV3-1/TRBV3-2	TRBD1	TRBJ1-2	CASSPQGAYGYTF
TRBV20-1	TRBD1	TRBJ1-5	CSASQIRTGVQPQHF
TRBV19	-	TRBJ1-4	CASSPRTVNEKLFF
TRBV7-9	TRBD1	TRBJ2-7	CASSPDRTYEQYF
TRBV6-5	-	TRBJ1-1	CASSYFGDTEAFF
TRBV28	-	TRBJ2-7	CASRDRYEQYF
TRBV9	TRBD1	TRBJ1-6	CASSSPLGGQGYSPLHF
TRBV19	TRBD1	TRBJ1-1	CASSIAMTGGTEAFF
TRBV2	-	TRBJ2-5	CASSDRRGETQYF
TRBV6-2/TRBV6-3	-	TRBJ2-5	CASSYSSGETQYF
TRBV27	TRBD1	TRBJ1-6	CASNLGGQPSNSPLHF
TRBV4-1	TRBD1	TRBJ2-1	CASSQVSDRVEQFF
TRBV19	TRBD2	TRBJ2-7	CASSTTSGSNYEQYF
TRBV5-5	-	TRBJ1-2	CASSLAGERIYGYTF
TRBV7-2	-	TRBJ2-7	CASTWPGLSYEQYF
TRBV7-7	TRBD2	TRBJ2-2	CASSLRTPSGFTGELFF
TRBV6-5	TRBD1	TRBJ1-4	CASRLDRGTNEKLFF
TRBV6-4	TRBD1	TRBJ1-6	CASSDRDRDSPLHF
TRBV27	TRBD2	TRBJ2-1	CASSSTGGDNEQFF
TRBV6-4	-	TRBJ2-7	CASSDRGPFYEQYF
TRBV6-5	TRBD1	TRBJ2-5	CASSWTGGKKKETQYF
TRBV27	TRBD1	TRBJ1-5	CASQMQGAVNQPQHF
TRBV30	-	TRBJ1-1	CAWSRSEAFF
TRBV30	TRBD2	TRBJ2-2	CAWSVGTSGSDTGELFF
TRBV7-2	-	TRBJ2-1	CASSSVLNEQFF
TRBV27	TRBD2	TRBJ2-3	CASSLFGLAGTDTQYF
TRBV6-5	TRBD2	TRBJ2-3	CASSYLAGVKKDTQYF
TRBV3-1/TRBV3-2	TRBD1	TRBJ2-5	CASSQRAGTGSQETQYF
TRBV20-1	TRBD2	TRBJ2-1	CSASQTSGAFDEQFF
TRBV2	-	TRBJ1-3	CASRIRDTSGNTIYF